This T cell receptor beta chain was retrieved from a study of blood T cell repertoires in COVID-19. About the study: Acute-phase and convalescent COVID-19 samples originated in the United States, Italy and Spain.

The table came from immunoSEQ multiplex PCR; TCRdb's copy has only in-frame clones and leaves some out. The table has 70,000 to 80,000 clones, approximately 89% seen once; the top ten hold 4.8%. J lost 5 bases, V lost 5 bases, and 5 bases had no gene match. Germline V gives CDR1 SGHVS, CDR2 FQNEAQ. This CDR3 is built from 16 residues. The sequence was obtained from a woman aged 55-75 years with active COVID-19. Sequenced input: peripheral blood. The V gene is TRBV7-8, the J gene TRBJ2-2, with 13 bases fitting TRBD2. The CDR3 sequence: CASSLTGLAGTGELFF. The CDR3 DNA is TGTGCCAGCAGCCTAACGGGACTAGCGGGAACCGGGGAGCTGTTTTTT.